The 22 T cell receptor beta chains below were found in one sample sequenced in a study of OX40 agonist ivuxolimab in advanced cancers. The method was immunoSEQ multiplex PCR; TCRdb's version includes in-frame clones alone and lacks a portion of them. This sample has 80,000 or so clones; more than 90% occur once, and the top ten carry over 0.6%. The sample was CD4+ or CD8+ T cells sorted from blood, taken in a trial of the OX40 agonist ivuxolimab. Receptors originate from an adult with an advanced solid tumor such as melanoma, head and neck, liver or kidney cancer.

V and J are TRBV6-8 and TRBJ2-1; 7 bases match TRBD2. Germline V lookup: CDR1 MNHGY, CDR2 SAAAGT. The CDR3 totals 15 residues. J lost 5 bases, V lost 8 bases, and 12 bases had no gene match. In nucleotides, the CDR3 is TGTGCCAGCCAAGAACCAGCGGGGCAGAACAATGAGCAGTTCTTC. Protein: CASQEPAGQNNEQFF.

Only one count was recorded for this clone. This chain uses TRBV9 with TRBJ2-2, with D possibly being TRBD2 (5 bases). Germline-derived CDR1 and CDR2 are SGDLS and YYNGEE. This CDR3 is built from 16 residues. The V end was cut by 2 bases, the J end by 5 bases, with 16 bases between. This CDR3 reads CASSVSEGSLTGELFF. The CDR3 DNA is TGTGCCAGCAGCGTTTCCGAGGGCTCCCTGACCGGGGAGCTGTTTTTT.

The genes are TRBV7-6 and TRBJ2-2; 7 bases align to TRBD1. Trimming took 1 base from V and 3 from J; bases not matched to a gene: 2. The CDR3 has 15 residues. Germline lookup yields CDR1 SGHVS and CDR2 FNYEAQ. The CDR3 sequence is CASSLVGGDTGELFF. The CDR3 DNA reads TGTGCCAGCAGCTTAGTAGGGGGCGACACCGGGGAGCTGTTTTTT.

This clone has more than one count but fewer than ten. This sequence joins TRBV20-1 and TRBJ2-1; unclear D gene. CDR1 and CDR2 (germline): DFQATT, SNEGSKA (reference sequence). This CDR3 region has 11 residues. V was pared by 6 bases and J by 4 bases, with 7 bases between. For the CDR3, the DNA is TGCAGTGCCCAAGAGTACAATGAGCAGTTCTTC. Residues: CSAQEYNEQFF.

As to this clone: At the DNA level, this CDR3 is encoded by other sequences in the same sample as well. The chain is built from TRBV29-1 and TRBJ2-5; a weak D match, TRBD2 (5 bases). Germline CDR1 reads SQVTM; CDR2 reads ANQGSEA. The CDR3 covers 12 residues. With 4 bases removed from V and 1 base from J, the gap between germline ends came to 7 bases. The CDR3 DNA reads TGCAGCGTTGGCCGGGGCCAAGAGACCCAGTACTTC. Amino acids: CSVGRGQETQYF.

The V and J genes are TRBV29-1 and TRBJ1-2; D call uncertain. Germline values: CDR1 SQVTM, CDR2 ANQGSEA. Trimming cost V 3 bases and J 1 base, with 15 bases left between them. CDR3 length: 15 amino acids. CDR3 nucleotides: TGCAGCGTTGATGAGGAAGGGAATGTTAACTATGGCTACACCTTC. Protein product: CSVDEEGNVNYGYTF.

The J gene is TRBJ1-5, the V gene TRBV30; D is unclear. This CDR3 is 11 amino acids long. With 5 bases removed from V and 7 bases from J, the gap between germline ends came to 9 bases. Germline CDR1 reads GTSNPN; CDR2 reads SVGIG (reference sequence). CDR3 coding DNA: TGTGCCTGGGGGCTTGGACAGCCCCAGCATTTT. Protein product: CAWGLGQPQHF.

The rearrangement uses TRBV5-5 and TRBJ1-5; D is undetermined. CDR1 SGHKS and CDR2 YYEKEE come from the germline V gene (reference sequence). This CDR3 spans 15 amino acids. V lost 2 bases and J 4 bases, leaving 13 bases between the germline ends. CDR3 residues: CASSLDGGYNQPQHF. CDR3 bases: TGTGCCAGCAGCTTAGACGGAGGCTATAATCAGCCCCAGCATTTT.

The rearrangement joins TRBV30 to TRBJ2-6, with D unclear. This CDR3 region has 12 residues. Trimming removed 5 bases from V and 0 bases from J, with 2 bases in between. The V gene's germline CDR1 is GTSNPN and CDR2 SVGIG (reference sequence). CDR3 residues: CAWDSGANVLTF. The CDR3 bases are TGTGCCTGGGACTCTGGGGCCAACGTCCTGACTTTC.

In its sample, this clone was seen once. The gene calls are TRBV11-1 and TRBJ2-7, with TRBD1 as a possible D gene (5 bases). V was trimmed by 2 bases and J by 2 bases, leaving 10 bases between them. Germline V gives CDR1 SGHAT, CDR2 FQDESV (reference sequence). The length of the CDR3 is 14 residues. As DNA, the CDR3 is TGTGCCAGCAGCTTAATCCAGGGCCCCTACGAGCAGTACTTC. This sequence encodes CASSLIQGPYEQYF.

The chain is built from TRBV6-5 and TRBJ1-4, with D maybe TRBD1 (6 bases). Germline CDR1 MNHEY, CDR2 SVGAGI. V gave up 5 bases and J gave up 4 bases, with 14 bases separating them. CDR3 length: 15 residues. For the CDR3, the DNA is TGTGCCAGCAGTCAACGAGGGGGGTATAATGAAAAACTGTTTTTT. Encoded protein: CASSQRGGYNEKLFF.

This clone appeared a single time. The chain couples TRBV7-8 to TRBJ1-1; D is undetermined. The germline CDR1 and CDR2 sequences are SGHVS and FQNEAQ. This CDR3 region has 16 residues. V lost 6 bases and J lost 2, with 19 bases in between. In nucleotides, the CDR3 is TGTGCCAGCAGTACATCCCGCGGGCAGGCTAACACTGAAGCTTTCTTT. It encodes CASSTSRGQANTEAFF.

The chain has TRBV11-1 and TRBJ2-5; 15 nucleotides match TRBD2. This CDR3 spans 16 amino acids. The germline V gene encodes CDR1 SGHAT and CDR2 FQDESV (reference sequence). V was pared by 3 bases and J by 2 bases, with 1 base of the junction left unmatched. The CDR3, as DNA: TGTGCCAGCAGCTTTGGACTAGCGGGAGGGCAAGAGACCCAGTACTTC. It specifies CASSFGLAGGQETQYF.

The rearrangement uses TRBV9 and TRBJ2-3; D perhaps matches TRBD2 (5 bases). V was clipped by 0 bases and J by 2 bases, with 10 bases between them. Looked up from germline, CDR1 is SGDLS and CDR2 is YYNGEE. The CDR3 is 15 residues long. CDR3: CASSVGRFTTDTQYF. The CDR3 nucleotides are TGTGCCAGCAGCGTAGGGAGGTTTACCACAGATACGCAGTATTTT.

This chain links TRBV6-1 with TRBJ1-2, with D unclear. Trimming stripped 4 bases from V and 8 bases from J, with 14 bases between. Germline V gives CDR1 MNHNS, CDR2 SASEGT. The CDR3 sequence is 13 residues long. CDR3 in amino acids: CASSGGHQLGYTF. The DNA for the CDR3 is TGTGCCAGCAGTGGAGGCCATCAGCTGGGCTACACCTTC.

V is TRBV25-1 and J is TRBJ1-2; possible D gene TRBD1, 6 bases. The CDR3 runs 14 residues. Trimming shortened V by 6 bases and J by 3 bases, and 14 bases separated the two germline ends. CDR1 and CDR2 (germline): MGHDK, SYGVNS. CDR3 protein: CASRGTGTYYGYTF. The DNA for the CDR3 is TGTGCCAGCAGGGGTACCGGGACATACTATGGCTACACCTTC.

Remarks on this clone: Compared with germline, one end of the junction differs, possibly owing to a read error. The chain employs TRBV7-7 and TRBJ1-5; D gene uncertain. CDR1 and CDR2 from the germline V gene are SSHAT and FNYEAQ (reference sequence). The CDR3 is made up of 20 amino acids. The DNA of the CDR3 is TGTGCTAGCAGCTTCCCCACAACTCAAAGTTACGGAAGTAGCAATCAGCCCCAGCATTTT. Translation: CASSFPTTQSYGSSNQPQHF. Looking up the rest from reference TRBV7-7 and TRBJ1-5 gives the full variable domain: GAGVSQSPRYKVTKRGQDVTLRCDPISSHATLYWYQQALGQGPEFLTYFNYEAQPDKSGLPSDRFSAERPEGSISTLTIQRTEQRDSAMYRCASSFPTTQSYGSSNQPQHFGDGTRLSIL.

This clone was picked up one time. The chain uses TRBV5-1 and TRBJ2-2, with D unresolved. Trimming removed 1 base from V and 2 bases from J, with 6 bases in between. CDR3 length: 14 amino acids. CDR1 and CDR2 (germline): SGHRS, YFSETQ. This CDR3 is CASSLQDNTGELFF. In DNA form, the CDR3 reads TGCGCCAGCAGCTTGCAGGACAACACCGGGGAGCTGTTTTTT.

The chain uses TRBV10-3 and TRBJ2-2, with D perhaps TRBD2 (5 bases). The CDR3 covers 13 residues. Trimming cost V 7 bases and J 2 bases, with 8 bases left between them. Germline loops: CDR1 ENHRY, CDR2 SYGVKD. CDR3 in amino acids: CAIKGLNTGELFF. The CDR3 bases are TGTGCCATCAAAGGACTTAACACCGGGGAGCTGTTTTTT.

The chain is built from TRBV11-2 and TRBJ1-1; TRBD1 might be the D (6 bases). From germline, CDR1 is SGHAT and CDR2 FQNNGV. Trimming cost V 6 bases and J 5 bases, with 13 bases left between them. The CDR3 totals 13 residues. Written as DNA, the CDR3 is TGTGCCAGCAGGGAACAGGGCTATACTGAAGCTTTCTTT. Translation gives CASREQGYTEAFF.

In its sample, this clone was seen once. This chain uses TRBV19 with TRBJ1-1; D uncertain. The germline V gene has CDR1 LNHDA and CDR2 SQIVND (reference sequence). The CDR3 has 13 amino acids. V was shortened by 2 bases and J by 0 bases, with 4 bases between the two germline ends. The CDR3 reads CASSIKVNTEAFF. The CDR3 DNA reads TGTGCCAGTAGTATAAAAGTGAACACTGAAGCTTTCTTT.

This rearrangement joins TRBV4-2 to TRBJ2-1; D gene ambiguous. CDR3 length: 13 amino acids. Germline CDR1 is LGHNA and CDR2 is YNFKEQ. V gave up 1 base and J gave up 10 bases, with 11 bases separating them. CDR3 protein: CASSQVLATEQFF. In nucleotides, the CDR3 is TGTGCCAGCAGCCAAGTCTTGGCGACAGAGCAGTTCTTC.